Listed below are T cell receptor beta chains from one sample, sequenced in a study of neoadjuvant anti-PD-1 for oral cavity cancer. Sequencing used immunoSEQ multiplex PCR; TCRdb keeps in-frame clones, though not all of them. The sample lists several thousand clones; 50% to 75% were seen once. The sequenced sample was tumor tissue, obtained before nivolumab (anti-PD-1) treatment. The receptors originated from a person between 40 and 79 years old with oral cavity squamous cell carcinoma. Both conserved end residues are part of each CDR3. Each record gives: J gene, V gene, clone size, D gene, CDR3 protein, CDR3 DNA. D genes are given only for firm matches. Only part of the rows carry a size: once, few, many, or a class if the clone is expanded.

>TRBJ1-5|TRBV28|once|NA
CASSSQGTLSNQPQHF
TGTGCCAGCAGTTCCCAGGGGACATTGAGCAATCAGCCCCAGCATTTT
>TRBJ1-1|TRBV4-1|few|NA
CASSHPTGFNTEAFF
TGCGCCAGCAGCCACCCGACAGGATTTAACACTGAAGCTTTCTTT
>TRBJ1-5|TRBV19|few|NA
CASGDGRNQPQHF
TGTGCCAGTGGGGACGGACGCAATCAGCCCCAGCATTTT
>TRBJ1-1|TRBV6-5|NA|NA
CAGTQDFNTEAFF
TGTGCCGGAACTCAGGATTTCAACACTGAAGCTTTCTTT
>TRBJ2-1|TRBV9|NA|TRBD2
CASSVASGSSNEQFF
TGTGCCAGCAGCGTAGCAAGCGGGAGCTCGAATGAGCAGTTCTTC
>TRBJ1-3|TRBV5-4|few|TRBD1
CASRRTGSGNTIYF
TGTGCCAGCAGGAGGACAGGCTCTGGAAACACCATATATTTT
>TRBJ2-1|TRBV7-8|few|TRBD2
CASSLQRTGGLYNEQFF
TGTGCCAGCAGCTTACAAAGGACGGGGGGGCTCTACAATGAGCAGTTCTTC
>TRBJ1-3|TRBV7-2|NA|TRBD1
CASSLAPQGAYTIYF
TGTGCCAGCAGCTTAGCGCCACAGGGGGCATACACCATATATTTT
>TRBJ2-7|TRBV4-1|NA|TRBD2
CASSQMLTSGIVDEQYF
TGCGCCAGCAGCCAAATGTTGACTAGCGGGATAGTCGACGAGCAGTACTTC
>TRBJ1-2|TRBV6-6|few|NA
CASSFQPIYGYTF
TGTGCCAGCAGTTTCCAGCCTATCTATGGCTACACCTTC
>TRBJ1-1|TRBV10-2|NA|TRBD1
CASRSDRGWNTEAFF
TGCGCCAGCAGATCGGACAGGGGTTGGAACACTGAAGCTTTCTTT
>TRBJ2-7|TRBV27|few|TRBD1
CASSPQTGPYEQYF
TGTGCCAGCAGTCCCCAGACAGGGCCCTACGAGCAGTACTTC
>TRBJ2-1|TRBV19|few|TRBD1
CASSDRGNEQFF
TGTGCCAGTTCGGACAGGGGGAATGAGCAGTTCTTC
>TRBJ1-1|TRBV4-2|NA|NA
CASSQDTGGTEAFF
TGTGCCAGCAGCCAAGATACGGGGGGCACTGAAGCTTTCTTT
>TRBJ2-5|TRBV2|few|TRBD1
CASSDRGTAIAQYF
TGTGCCAGCAGTGACCGTGGGACAGCCATAGCCCAGTACTTC
>TRBJ2-1|TRBV9|NA|NA
CASSVGGSTYNEQFF
TGTGCCAGCAGCGTAGGGGGGAGTACGTACAATGAGCAGTTCTTC
>TRBJ1-5|TRBV19|NA|NA
CASSPPRAYSNQPQHF
TGTGCCAGTAGTCCTCCCCGGGCATATAGCAATCAGCCCCAGCATTTT
>TRBJ1-1|TRBV7-8|once|NA
CASSAYRENTEAFF
TGTGCCAGCAGCGCTTACAGGGAGAACACTGAAGCTTTCTTT
>TRBJ2-2|TRBV27|NA|TRBD2
CASSYHWTSGSSGELFF
TGTGCCAGCAGTTACCACTGGACTAGCGGGAGTTCCGGGGAGCTGTTTTTT
>TRBJ2-1|TRBV30|NA|TRBD2
CAWSVILAGVNNEQFF
TGTGCCTGGAGTGTAATACTAGCGGGAGTCAACAATGAGCAGTTCTTC
>TRBJ2-3|TRBV7-3|NA|NA
CASSFNPLVDTQYF
TGTGCCAGCAGCTTTAACCCTTTGGTGGATACGCAGTATTTT
>TRBJ2-6|TRBV5-4|NA|NA
CASGGSSHSGANVLTF
TGTGCCAGCGGAGGAAGTTCTCACTCTGGGGCCAACGTCCTGACTTTC
>TRBJ1-1|TRBV5-1|NA|TRBD1
CASRRGTGGKVTEAFF
TGCGCCAGCAGGCGAGGCACAGGGGGAAAGGTCACTGAAGCTTTCTTT
>TRBJ2-1|TRBV29-1|NA|TRBD1
CSVEKWQGAYEQFF
TGCAGCGTTGAAAAATGGCAGGGGGCGTATGAGCAGTTCTTC
>TRBJ1-1|TRBV5-4|NA|NA
CASSISGLEAFF
TGTGCCAGCAGCATTTCAGGGCTTGAAGCTTTCTTT
>TRBJ2-1|TRBV7-9|medium-sized|TRBD2
CASSFGLAGRSYNEQFF
TGTGCCAGCAGCTTTGGCTTAGCGGGCCGCTCCTACAATGAGCAGTTCTTC
>TRBJ1-5|TRBV7-3|few|NA
CASSPGANQPQHF
TGTGCCAGCAGCCCCGGTGCCAATCAGCCCCAGCATTTT
>TRBJ2-1|TRBV5-4|NA|TRBD1
CASSLTGQGAFNEQFF
TGTGCCAGCAGCTTGACTGGCCAGGGGGCATTCAATGAGCAGTTCTTC